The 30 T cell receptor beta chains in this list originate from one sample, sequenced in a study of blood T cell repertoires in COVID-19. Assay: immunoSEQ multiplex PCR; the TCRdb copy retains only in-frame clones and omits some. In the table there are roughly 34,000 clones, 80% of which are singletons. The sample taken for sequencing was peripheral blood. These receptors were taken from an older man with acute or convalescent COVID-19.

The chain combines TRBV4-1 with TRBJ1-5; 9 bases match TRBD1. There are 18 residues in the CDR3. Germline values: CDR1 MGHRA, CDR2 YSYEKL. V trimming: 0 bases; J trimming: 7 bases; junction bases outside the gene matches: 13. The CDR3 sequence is CASSQDTFYWTGAQPQHF. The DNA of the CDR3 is TGCGCCAGCAGCCAAGATACTTTTTACTGGACAGGGGCCCAGCCCCAGCATTTT.

CDR3 coding DNA: TGTGCCAGCAGTTTGGGAGGGATTAGAAACATTCAGTACTTC. This encodes CASSLGGIRNIQYF. The chain carries TRBV6-2 or TRBV6-3 and TRBJ2-4; 7 bases are a match to TRBD2. This CDR3 contains 14 residues. Germline V lookup: CDR1 MNHEY, CDR2 SVGEGT. The V and J ends lost 4 bases and 6 bases, in that order; junction bases with no gene match: 6.

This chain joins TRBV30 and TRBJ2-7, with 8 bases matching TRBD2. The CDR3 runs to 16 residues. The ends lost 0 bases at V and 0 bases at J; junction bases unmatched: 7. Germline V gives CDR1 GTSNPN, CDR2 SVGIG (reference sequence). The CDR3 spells CAWSVRGGWSSYEQYF. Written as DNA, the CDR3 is TGTGCCTGGAGTGTACGGGGGGGCTGGAGCTCCTACGAGCAGTACTTC.

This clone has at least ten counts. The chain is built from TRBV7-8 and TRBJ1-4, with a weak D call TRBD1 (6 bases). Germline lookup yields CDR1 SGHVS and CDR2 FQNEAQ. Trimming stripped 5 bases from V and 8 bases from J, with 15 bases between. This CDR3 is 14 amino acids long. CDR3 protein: CASSRTEAREKLFF. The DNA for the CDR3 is TGTGCCAGCAGCCGGACAGAGGCACGGGAAAAACTGTTTTTT.

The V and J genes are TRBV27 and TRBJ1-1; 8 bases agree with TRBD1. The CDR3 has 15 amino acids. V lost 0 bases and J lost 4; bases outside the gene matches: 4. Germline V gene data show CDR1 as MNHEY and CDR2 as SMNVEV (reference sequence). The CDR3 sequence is CASSLSVQGGTEAFF. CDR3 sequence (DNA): TGTGCCAGCAGTTTATCGGTACAGGGGGGCACTGAAGCTTTCTTT.

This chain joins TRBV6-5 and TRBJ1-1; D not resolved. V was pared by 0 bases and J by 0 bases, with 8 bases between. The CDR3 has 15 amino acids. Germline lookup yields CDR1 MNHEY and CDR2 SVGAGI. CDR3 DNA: TGTGCCAGCAGTTACTCGAGGTGGGTGAACACTGAAGCTTTCTTT. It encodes CASSYSRWVNTEAFF.

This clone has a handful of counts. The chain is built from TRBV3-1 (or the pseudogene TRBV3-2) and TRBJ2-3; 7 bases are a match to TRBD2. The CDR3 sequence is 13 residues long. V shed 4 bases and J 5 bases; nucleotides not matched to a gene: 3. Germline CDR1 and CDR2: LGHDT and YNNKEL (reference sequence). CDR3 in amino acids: CASSPPGGDTQYF. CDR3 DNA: TGTGCCAGCAGCCCGCCGGGGGGAGATACGCAGTATTTT.

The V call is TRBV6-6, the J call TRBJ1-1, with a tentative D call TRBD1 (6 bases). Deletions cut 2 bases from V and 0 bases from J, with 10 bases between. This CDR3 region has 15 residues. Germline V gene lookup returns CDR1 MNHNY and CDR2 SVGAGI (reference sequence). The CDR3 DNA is TGTGCCAGCAGTTACGGGGGCTCCATGAACACTGAAGCTTTCTTT. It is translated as CASSYGGSMNTEAFF.

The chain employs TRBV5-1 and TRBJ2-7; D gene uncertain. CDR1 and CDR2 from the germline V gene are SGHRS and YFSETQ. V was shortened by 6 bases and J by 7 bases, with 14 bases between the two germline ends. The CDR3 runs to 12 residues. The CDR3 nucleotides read TGCGCCAGCAATTCCGGGTTCGAGGAGCAGTACTTC. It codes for CASNSGFEEQYF.

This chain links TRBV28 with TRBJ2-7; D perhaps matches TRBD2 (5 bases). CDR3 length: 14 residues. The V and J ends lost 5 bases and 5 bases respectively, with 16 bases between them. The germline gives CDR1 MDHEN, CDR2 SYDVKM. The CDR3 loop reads CASSRSYSGNEQYF. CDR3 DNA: TGTGCCAGCAGTCGTTCGTATTCCGGGAACGAGCAGTACTTC.

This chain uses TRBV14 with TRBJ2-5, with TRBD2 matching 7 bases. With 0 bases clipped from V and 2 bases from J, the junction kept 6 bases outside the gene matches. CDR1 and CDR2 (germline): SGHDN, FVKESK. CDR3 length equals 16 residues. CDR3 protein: CASSQDRMREQETQYF. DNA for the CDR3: TGTGCCAGCAGCCAAGATCGTATGCGGGAGCAAGAGACCCAGTACTTC.

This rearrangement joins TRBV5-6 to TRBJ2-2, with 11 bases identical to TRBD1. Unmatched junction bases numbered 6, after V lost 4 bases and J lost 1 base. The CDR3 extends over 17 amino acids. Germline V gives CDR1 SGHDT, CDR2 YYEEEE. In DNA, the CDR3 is TGTGCCAGCAGCAGATGGACAGGGGGCAAGAACACCGGGGAGCTGTTTTTT. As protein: CASSRWTGGKNTGELFF. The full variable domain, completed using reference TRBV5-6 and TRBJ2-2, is DAGVTQSPTHLIKTRGQQVTLRCSPKSGHDTVSWYQQALGQGPQFIFQYYEEEERQRGNFPDRFSGHQFPNYSSELNVNALLLGDSALYLCASSRWTGGKNTGELFFGEGSRLTVL.

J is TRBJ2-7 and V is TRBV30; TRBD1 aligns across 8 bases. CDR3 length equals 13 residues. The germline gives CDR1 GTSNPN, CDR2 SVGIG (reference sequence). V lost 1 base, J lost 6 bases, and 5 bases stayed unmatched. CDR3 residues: CAWSGTGTTEQYF. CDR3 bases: TGTGCCTGGAGTGGGACAGGGACGACCGAGCAGTACTTC.

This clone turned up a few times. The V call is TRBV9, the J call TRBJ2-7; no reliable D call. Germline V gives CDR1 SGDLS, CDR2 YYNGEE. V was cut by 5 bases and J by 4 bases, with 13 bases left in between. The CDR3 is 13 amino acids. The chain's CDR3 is CASRAGRWYEQYF. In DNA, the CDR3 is TGTGCCAGCAGGGCAGGCAGATGGTACGAGCAGTACTTC.

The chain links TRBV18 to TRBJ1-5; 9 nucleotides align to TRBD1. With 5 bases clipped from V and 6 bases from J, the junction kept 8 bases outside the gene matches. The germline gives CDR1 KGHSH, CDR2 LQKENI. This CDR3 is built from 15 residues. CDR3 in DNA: TGTGCCAGCTCATTCGAGACAGGGGGTATTCAGCCCCAGCATTTT. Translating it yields CASSFETGGIQPQHF.

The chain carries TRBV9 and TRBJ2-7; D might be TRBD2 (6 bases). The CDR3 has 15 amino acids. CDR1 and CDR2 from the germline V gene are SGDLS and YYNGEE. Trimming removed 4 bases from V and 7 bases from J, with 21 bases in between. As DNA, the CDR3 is TGTGCCAGCAGCCCTTGGCAGGGACTCCTCGGAGAGCAGTACTTC. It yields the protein CASSPWQGLLGEQYF.

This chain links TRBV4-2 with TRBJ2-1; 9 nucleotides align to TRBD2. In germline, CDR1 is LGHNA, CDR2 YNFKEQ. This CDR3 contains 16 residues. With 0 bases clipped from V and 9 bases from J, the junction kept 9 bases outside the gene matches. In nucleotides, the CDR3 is TGTGCCAGCAGCCAAGATTCCGCGGGAGGGCCTTCTGAGCAGTTCTTC. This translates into CASSQDSAGGPSEQFF.

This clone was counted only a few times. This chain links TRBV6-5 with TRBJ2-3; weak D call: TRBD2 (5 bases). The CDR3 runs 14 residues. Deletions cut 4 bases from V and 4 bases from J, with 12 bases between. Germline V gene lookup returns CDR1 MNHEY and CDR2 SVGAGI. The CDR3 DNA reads TGTGCCAGCAGTTCCGGGATTAGCGCAGATACGCAGTATTTT. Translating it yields CASSSGISADTQYF.

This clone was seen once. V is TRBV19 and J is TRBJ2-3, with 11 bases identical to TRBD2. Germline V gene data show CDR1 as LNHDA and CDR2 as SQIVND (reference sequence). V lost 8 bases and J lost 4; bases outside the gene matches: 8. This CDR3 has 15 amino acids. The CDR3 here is CASSLAGGEADTQYF. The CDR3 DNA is TGTGCCAGTTCTCTAGCGGGGGGCGAGGCAGATACGCAGTATTTT.

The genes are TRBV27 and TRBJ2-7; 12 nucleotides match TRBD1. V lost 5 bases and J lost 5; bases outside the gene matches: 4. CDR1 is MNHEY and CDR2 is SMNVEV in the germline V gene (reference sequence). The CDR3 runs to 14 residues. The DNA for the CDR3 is TGTGCCAGCAGTCCGGGGACAGGGGGCAACGAGCAGTACTTC. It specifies CASSPGTGGNEQYF.

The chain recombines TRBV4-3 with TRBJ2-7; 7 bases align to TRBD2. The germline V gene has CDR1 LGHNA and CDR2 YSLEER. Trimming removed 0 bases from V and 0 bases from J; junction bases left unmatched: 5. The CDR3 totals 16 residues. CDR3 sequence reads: CASSQDPGTNSYEQYF. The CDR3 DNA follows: TGCGCCAGCAGCCAAGATCCGGGGACTAACTCCTACGAGCAGTACTTC.

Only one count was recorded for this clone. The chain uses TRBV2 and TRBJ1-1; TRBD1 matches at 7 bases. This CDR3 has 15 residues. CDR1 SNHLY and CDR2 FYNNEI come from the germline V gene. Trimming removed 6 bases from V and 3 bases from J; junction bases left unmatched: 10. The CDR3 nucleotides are TGTGCCAGCAGCCTCCAAAAGGACAGGTACACTGAAGCTTTCTTT. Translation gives CASSLQKDRYTEAFF.

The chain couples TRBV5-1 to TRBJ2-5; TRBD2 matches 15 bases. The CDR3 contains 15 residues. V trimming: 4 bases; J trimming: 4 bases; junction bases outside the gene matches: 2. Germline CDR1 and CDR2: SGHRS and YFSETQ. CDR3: CASSPGLAGGETQYF. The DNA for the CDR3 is TGCGCCAGCAGCCCGGGACTAGCGGGAGGAGAGACCCAGTACTTC.

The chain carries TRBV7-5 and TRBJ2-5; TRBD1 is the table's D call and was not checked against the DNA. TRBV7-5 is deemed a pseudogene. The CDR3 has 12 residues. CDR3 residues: CVGWTRQETQYF. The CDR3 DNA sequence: TGTGTAGGGTGGACACGACAAGAGACCCAGTACTTC.

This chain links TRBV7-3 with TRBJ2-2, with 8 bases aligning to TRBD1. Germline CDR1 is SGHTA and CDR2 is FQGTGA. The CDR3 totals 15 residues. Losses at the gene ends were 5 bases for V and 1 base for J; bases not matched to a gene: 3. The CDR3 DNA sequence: TGTGCCAGCAGCCTACAGGGGGGGAACACCGGGGAGCTGTTTTTT. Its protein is CASSLQGGNTGELFF. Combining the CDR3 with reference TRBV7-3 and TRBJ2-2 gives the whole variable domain GAGVSQTPSNKVTEKGKYVELRCDPISGHTALYWYRQSLGQGPEFLIYFQGTGAADDSGLPNDRFFAVRPEGSVSTLKIQRTERGDSAVYLCASSLQGGNTGELFFGEGSRLTVL.

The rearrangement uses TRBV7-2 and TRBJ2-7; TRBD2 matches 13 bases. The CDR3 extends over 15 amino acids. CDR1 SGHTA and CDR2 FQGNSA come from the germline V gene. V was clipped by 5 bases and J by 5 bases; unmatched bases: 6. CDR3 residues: CASSARTSGSNEQYF. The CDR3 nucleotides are TGTGCCAGCAGCGCCCGGACTAGCGGGAGCAACGAGCAGTACTTC.

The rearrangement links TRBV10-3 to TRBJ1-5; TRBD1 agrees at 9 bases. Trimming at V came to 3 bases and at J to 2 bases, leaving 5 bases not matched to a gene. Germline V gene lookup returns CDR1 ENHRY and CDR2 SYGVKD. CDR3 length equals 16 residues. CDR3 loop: CAISDPGQGGNQPQHF. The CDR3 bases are TGTGCCATCAGTGACCCGGGACAGGGAGGCAATCAGCCCCAGCATTTT.

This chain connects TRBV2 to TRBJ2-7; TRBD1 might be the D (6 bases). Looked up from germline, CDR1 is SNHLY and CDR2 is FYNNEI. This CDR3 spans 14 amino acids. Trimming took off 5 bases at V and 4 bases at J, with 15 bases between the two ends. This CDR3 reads CASSPGHSLYEQYF. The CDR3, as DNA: TGTGCCAGCAGTCCGGGACATAGCCTTTACGAGCAGTACTTC.

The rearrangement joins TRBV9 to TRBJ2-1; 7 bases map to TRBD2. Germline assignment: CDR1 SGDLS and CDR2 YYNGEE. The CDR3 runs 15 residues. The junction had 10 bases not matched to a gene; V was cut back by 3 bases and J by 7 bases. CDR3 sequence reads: CASSEPLSGGNEQFF. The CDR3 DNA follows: TGTGCCAGCAGCGAGCCCTTATCCGGGGGGAATGAGCAGTTCTTC.

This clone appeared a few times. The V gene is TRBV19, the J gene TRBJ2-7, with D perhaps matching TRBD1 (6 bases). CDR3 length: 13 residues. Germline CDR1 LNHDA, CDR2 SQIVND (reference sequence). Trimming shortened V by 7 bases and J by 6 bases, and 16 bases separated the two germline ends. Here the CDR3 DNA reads TGTGCCAGTATGGGCAGGGGATTTGGCGAGCAGTACTTC. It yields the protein CASMGRGFGEQYF.